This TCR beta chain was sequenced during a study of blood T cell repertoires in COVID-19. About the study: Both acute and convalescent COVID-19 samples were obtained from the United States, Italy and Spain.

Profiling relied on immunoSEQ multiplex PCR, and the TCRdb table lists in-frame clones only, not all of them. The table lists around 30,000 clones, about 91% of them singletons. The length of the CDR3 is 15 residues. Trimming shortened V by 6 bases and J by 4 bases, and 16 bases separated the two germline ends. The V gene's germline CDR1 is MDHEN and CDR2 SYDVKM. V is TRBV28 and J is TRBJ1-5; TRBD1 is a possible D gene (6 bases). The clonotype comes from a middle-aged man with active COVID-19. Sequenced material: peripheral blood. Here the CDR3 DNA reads TGTGCCAGCAGAACGGGATGGACAGCTAATCAGCCCCAGCATTTT. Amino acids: CASRTGWTANQPQHF.